The source of this TCR beta chain is a study of Graves' ophthalmopathy and Graves' hyperthyroidism. The study, taken as a whole, reports: Detection in blood was also observed for most expanded thyroid clonotypes above 0.001 frequency.

This CDR3 region has 14 residues. Trimming took 6 bases from V and 6 from J, leaving 17 bases between them. Germline V gene sequence: CDR1 MNHNS, CDR2 SASEGT. Other autoimmune diseases, uncontrolled infections, pregnancy or lactation ruled patients out of participation. Diagnostic conclusions were grounded in clinical symptoms, serum thyroxine, TRAb, thyroid ultrasound and orbital computed tomography. It was from about 10 ml of fresh peripheral blood that the PBMCs came. This clonotype was observed many times. No antigen is known for it. Amplification from RNA transcripts yielded the TCR beta CDR3 regions. HTBI primers were employed in first-round RT-PCR, then a second-round multiplex PCR followed. Each CDR3 protein gets one entry after TCRdb re-called the multiplex PCR reads with MiXCR. The sample shows hundreds of thousands of distinct CDR3 sequences, around 14% of them seen only once.

The clonotype originates from a woman in her twenties or thirties with Graves' ophthalmopathy. Material: blood. The V gene is TRBV6-1, the J gene TRBJ1-2, with D hard to call. As DNA, the CDR3 is TGTGCCAGCAGGCCGACACTACCATACAATGGCTACACCTTC. Encoded protein: CASRPTLPYNGYTF.